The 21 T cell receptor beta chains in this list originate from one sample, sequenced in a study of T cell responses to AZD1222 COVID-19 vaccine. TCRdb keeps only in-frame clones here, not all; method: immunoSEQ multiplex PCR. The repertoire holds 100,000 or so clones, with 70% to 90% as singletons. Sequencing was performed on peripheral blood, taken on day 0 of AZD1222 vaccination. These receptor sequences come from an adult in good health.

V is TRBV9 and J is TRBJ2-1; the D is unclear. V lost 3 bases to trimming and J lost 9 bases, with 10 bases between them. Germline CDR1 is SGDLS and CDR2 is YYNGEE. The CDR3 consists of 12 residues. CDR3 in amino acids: CASSAESGEQFF. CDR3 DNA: TGTGCCAGCAGCGCTGAGTCCGGTGAGCAGTTCTTC.

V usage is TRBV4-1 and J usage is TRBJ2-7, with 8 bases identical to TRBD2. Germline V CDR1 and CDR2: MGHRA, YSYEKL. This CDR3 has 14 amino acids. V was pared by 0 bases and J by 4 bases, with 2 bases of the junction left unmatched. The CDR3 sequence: CASSQDTSGYEQYF. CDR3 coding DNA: TGCGCCAGCAGCCAAGATACTAGCGGATACGAGCAGTACTTC.

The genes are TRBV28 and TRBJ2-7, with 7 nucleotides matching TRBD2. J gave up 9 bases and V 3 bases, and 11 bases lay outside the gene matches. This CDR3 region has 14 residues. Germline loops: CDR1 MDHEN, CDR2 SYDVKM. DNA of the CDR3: TGTGCCAGCAGTTTGGCGGGGGACCGCACTAGGCAGTACTTC. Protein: CASSLAGDRTRQYF.

In nucleotides, the CDR3 is TGCGCCAGCAGCTTGTTAGGGGGATCCTACGAGCAGTACTTC. It is translated as CASSLLGGSYEQYF. The V and J genes are TRBV5-1 and TRBJ2-7, with D perhaps matching TRBD1 (6 bases). V gave up 1 base and J gave up 1 base, with 9 bases separating them. This CDR3 comprises 14 residues. Germline V lookup: CDR1 SGHRS, CDR2 YFSETQ.

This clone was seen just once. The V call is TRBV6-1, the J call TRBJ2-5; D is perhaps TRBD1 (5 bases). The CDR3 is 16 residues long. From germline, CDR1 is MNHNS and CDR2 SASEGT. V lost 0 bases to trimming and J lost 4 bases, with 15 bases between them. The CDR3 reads CASSEARTISPETQYF. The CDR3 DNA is TGTGCCAGCAGTGAAGCGAGGACAATTTCACCAGAGACCCAGTACTTC.

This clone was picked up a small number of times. CDR3 residues: CASSPRGNYGYTF. CDR3 nucleotide sequence: TGTGCCAGTAGTCCTCGGGGGAACTATGGCTACACCTTC. The V and J genes are TRBV19 and TRBJ1-2; possibly TRBD1 for D (5 bases). Germline V gene data show CDR1 as LNHDA and CDR2 as SQIVND (reference sequence). The CDR3 consists of 13 residues. V was cut by 5 bases and J by 2 bases, with 9 bases left in between.

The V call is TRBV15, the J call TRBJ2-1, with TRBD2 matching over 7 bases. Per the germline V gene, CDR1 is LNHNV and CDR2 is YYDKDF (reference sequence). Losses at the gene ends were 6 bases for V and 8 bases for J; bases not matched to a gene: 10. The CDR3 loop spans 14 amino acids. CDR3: CATSRGEGWYEQFF. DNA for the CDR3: TGTGCCACCAGTCGGGGGGAGGGATGGTATGAGCAGTTCTTC.

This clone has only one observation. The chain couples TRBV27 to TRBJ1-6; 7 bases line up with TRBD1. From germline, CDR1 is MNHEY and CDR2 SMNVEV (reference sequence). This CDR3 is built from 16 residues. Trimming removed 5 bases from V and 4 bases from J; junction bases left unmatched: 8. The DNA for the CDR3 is TGTGCCAGCAGTCTCTACGCGACAGGGTATAATTCACCCCTCCACTTT. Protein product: CASSLYATGYNSPLHF.

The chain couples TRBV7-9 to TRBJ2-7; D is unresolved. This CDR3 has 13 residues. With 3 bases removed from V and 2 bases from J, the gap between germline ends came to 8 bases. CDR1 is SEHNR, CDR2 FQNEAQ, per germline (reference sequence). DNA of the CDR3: TGTGCCAGCAGCTTGGACCTTACCTACGAGCAGTACTTC. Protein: CASSLDLTYEQYF.

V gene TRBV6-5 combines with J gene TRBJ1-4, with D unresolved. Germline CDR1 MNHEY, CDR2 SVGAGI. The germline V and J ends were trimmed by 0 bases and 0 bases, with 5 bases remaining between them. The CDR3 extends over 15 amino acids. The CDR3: CASSYSAATNEKLFF. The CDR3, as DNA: TGTGCCAGCAGTTACTCCGCAGCAACTAATGAAAAACTGTTTTTT.

Here the CDR3 DNA reads TGTGCCAGCACCCGACAGGGGGATGGCTACACCTTC. Its protein product is CASTRQGDGYTF. The chain recombines TRBV7-8 with TRBJ1-2; TRBD1 agrees at 9 bases. Trimming at V came to 7 bases and at J to 6 bases, leaving 3 bases not matched to a gene. Germline V gives CDR1 SGHVS, CDR2 FQNEAQ. The CDR3 consists of 12 residues.

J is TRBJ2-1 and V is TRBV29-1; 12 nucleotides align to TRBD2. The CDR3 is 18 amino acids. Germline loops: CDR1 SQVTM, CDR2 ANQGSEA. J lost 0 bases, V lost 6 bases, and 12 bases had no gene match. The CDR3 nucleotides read TGCAGCGTGGCCGGGACTAGCGGGTCGAGGGGCTCCTACAATGAGCAGTTCTTC. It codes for CSVAGTSGSRGSYNEQFF.

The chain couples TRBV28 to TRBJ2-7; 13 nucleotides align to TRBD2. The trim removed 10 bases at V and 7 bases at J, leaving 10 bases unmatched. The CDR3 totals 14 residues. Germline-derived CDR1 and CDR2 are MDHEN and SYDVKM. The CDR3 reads CATSLAGGPREQYF. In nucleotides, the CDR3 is TGTGCCACCTCACTAGCGGGAGGGCCCAGAGAGCAGTACTTC.

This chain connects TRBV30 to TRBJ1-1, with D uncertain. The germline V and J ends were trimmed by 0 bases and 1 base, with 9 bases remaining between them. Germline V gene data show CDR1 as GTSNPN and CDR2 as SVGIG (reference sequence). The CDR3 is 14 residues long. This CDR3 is CAWSVGVWNTEAFF. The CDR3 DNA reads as TGTGCCTGGAGTGTCGGGGTGTGGAACACTGAAGCTTTCTTT.

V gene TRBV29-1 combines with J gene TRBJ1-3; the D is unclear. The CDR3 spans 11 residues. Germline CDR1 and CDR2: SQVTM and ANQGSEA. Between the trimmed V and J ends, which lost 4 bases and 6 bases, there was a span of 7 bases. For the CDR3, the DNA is TGCAGCGTTGCAGGAGAAAACACCATATATTTT. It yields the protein CSVAGENTIYF.

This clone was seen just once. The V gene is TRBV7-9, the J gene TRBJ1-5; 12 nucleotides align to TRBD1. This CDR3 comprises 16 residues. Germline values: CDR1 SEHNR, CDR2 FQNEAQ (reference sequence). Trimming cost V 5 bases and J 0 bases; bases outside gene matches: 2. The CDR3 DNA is TGTGCCAGCAGCACGGGACAGGGGGCTAGCAATCAGCCCCAGCATTTT. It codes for CASSTGQGASNQPQHF. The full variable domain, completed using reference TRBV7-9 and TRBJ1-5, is DTGVSQNPRHKITKRGQNVTFRCDPISEHNRLYWYRQTLGQGPEFLTYFQNEAQLEKSRLLSDRFSAERPKGSFSTLEIQRTEQGDSAMYLCASSTGQGASNQPQHFGDGTRLSIL.

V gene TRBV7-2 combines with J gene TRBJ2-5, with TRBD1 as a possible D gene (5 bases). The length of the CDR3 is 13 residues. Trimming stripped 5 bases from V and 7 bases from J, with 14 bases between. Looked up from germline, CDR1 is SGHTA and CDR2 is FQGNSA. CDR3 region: CASSDPQGGTQYF. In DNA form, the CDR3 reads TGTGCCAGCAGCGATCCCCAGGGTGGGACCCAGTACTTC.

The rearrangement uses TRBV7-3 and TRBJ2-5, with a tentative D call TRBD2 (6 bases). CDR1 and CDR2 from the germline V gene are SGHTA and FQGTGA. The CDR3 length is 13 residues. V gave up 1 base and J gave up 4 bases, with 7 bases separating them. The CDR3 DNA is TGTGCCAGCAGCTTAATGGGGGGAGAGACCCAGTACTTC. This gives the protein CASSLMGGETQYF. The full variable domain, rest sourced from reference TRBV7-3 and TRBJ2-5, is GAGVSQTPSNKVTEKGKYVELRCDPISGHTALYWYRQSLGQGPEFLIYFQGTGAADDSGLPNDRFFAVRPEGSVSTLKIQRTERGDSAVYLCASSLMGGETQYFGPGTRLLVL.

This chain's CDR3 is CATSRGTVTNTEAFF. The CDR3 DNA follows: TGTGCCACCAGCAGAGGGACAGTCACGAACACTGAAGCTTTCTTT. The rearrangement joins TRBV15 to TRBJ1-1; a weak D match, TRBD1 (6 bases). Trimming took off 1 base at V and 1 base at J, with 10 bases between the two ends. The CDR3 loop spans 15 amino acids. Germline V lookup: CDR1 LNHNV, CDR2 YYDKDF (reference sequence).

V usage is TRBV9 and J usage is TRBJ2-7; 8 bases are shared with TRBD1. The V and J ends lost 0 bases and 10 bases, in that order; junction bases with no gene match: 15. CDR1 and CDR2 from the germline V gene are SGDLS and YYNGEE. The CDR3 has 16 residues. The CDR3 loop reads CASSVDDGGQGRLQYF. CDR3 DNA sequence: TGTGCCAGCAGCGTAGACGATGGTGGACAGGGTAGGCTTCAGTACTTC.

The CDR3 DNA is TGTGCCAGCAGCCGAGCGGGATCCACAGATACGCAGTATTTT. This encodes CASSRAGSTDTQYF. This chain joins TRBV11-2 and TRBJ2-3; 7 nucleotides line up with TRBD2. The CDR3 length is 14 residues. CDR1 SGHAT and CDR2 FQNNGV come from the germline V gene. J was trimmed by 2 bases and V by 5 bases; bases with no gene match: 4.